One and the same sample provided the 8 T cell receptor beta chains below, sequenced in a study of cytotoxic CD8 clonotypes in ibrutinib-treated CLL. Only in-frame clones appear in the TCRdb table, and some are missing; sequencing was by immunoSEQ multiplex PCR. The sample contains approximately 80,000 clones, just over 85% of which appear only once. The source was PBMCs, collected before ibrutinib treatment. Receptors were obtained from a human donor with chronic lymphocytic leukemia.

V is TRBV28 and J is TRBJ2-1, with D tentatively TRBD2 (6 bases). This CDR3 is built from 15 residues. V was clipped by 6 bases and J by 0 bases, with 12 bases between them. Per the germline V gene, CDR1 is MDHEN and CDR2 is SYDVKM. The CDR3 region has the DNA TGTGCCAGCAGCCCCGAGACTAGCTCCTACAATGAGCAGTTCTTC. Translating it yields CASSPETSSYNEQFF.

The V gene is TRBV15, the J gene TRBJ2-3; D ambiguous. The CDR3 has 15 residues. Trimming removed 0 bases from V and 5 bases from J, with 12 bases in between. Germline CDR1 and CDR2: LNHNV and YYDKDF (reference sequence). The DNA for the CDR3 is TGTGCCACCAGCAGAGATCGGATGAGTAAAGATACGCAGTATTTT. This gives the protein CATSRDRMSKDTQYF.

V usage is TRBV4-2 and J usage is TRBJ1-1, with 7 bases fitting TRBD1. Trimming at V came to 0 bases and at J to 0 bases, leaving 7 bases not matched to a gene. Germline-derived CDR1 and CDR2 are LGHNA and YNFKEQ. CDR3 size: 17 residues. CDR3 region: CASSQDLGTVMNTEAFF. CDR3 nucleotide sequence: TGTGCCAGCAGCCAAGATTTGGGGACAGTAATGAACACTGAAGCTTTCTTT.

The chain combines TRBV18 with TRBJ1-2; 7 bases fit TRBD1. Germline CDR1 KGHSH, CDR2 LQKENI. The CDR3 runs to 14 residues. V lost 9 bases and J lost 6; bases outside the gene matches: 13. DNA for the CDR3: TGTGCCAGTTGGGACAGTCAGGCCCCCCATGGCTACACCTTC. Residues: CASWDSQAPHGYTF.

The chain combines TRBV7-6 with TRBJ2-7; perhaps TRBD2 as D (6 bases). Looked up from germline, CDR1 is SGHVS and CDR2 is FNYEAQ. V lost 5 bases, J lost 4 bases, and 12 bases lay in between. The CDR3 spans 13 residues. The CDR3 nucleotides are TGTGCCAGCAGCGAGGAGGGCGGGTACGAGCAGTACTTC. This sequence encodes CASSEEGGYEQYF.

The CDR3 is CASSAMGLAPNEQFF. DNA for the CDR3: TGTGCCAGCAGTGCAATGGGACTAGCGCCCAATGAGCAGTTCTTC. This sequence joins TRBV6-1 and TRBJ2-1, with 10 bases identical to TRBD2. Germline CDR1 reads MNHNS; CDR2 reads SASEGT. This CDR3 has 15 amino acids. J gave up 6 bases and V 4 bases, and 6 bases lay outside the gene matches.

This clone came up a few times. This chain connects TRBV10-1 to TRBJ2-1; 9 bases align to TRBD1. This CDR3 has 16 residues. The V gene end was trimmed by 8 bases and the J gene end by 4 bases; junction bases not matched to a gene: 12. The germline CDR1 and CDR2 sequences are WNHNN and SYGVQD (reference sequence). CDR3: CASVGPGDRDYNEQFF. In nucleotides, the CDR3 is TGCGCCAGCGTCGGTCCGGGGGACAGGGATTACAATGAGCAGTTCTTC.

This chain links TRBV2 with TRBJ2-5, with D unclear. Looked up from germline, CDR1 is SNHLY and CDR2 is FYNNEI. V was cut by 5 bases and J by 2 bases, with 6 bases left in between. The CDR3 contains 12 residues. DNA for the CDR3: TGTGCCAGCAGTTCTCAGCAAGAGACCCAGTACTTC. Translated: CASSSQQETQYF.